The subject of this entry is one T cell receptor (beta chain). TCRdb's copy holds only in-frame clones and misses some; the assay was immunoSEQ multiplex PCR. Of some 61,000 clones detected, over 85% appear once; the ten largest clones hold 2.5% to 3%. This entry belongs to a study of T cells after posttransplantation cyclophosphamide. The sample was PBMCs. The TCR comes from a woman between 25 and 40 years old in good health and a related stem cell transplant donor.

The CDR3 is CASSLWGTNTEAFF. CDR3 coding DNA: TGTGCCAGCAGCTTATGGGGCACGAACACTGAAGCTTTCTTT. The chain has TRBV13 and TRBJ1-1; a possible D gene is TRBD1 (5 bases). The ends were cut back, 2 bases at V and 1 base at J, with 8 bases in the middle. The germline CDR1 and CDR2 sequences are PRHDT and FYEKMQ (reference sequence). The CDR3 contains 14 residues.